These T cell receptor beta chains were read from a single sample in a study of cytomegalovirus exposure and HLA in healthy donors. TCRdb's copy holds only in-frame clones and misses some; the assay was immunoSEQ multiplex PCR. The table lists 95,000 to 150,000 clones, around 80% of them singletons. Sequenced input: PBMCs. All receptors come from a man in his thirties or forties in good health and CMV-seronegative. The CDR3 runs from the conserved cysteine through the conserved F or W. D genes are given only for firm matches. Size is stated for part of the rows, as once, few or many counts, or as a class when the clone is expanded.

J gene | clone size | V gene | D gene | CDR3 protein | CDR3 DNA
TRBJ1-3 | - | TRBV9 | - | CASSEGGAAGNTIYF | TGTGCCAGCAGCGAGGGAGGCGCAGCTGGAAACACCATATATTTT
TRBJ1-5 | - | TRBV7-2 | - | CASSPTRVLSNQPQHF | TGTGCCAGCAGCCCTACCAGGGTCCTTAGCAATCAGCCCCAGCATTTT
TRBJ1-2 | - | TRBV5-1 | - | CASSSDGSNYGYTF | TGCGCCAGCAGTTCTGACGGGAGTAACTATGGCTACACCTTC
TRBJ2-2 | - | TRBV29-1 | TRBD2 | CSVEAGGWNTGELFF | TGCAGCGTTGAGGCGGGGGGCTGGAACACCGGGGAGCTGTTTTTT
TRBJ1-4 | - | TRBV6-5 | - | CASSYHGQLNEKLFF | TGTGCCAGCAGTTACCATGGACAGCTAAATGAAAAACTGTTTTTT
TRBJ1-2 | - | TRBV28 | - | CASSPAYYGYTF | TGTGCCAGCAGCCCAGCGTACTATGGCTACACCTTC
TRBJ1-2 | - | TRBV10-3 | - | CAISESPTGRGYGYTF | TGTGCCATCAGTGAGTCGCCGACAGGACGGGGCTATGGCTACACCTTC
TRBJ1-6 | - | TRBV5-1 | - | CASSLEGLNNSPLHF | TGCGCCAGCAGCTTGGAGGGGTTGAATAATTCACCCCTCCACTTT
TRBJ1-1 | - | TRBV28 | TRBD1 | CASSLRGLVAFF | TGTGCCAGCAGTTTAAGGGGGCTTGTAGCTTTCTTT
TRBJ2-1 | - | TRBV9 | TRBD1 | CASSKGQTMYNEQFF | TGTGCCAGCAGCAAGGGACAGACGATGTACAATGAGCAGTTCTTC
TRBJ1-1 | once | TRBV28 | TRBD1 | CASSFWTGRPPQPPGTEAFF | TGTGCCAGCAGTTTCTGGACAGGTCGACCACCCCAACCACCTGGCACTGAAGCTTTCTTT
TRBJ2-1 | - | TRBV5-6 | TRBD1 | CASSLGGQGVEQFF | TGTGCCAGCAGCTTGGGGGGACAGGGTGTTGAGCAGTTCTTC
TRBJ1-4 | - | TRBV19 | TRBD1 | CASSIGDRVFSEKLFF | TGTGCCAGTAGTATCGGTGACAGGGTATTCTCTGAAAAACTGTTTTTT
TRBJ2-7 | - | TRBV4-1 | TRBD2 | CASSNGNGLAGAEQYF | TGCGCCAGCAGCAATGGGAACGGACTAGCGGGAGCCGAGCAGTACTTC
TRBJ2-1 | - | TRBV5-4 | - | CASSHDRSNEQFF | TGTGCCAGCAGCCACGACAGGAGCAATGAGCAGTTCTTC
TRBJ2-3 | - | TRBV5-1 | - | CASSLDPGGTDTQYF | TGCGCCAGCAGCTTGGATCCGGGAGGCACAGATACGCAGTATTTT
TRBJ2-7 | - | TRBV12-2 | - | CASNRAKQYF | TGTGCAAGTAACAGGGCGAAGCAGTACTTC
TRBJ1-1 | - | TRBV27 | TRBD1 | CASSRRQGRGFGADTEAFF | TGTGCCAGCAGTCGACGACAGGGGCGAGGGTTCGGAGCGGACACTGAAGCTTTCTTT
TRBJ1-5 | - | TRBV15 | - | CATSREGGNQPQHF | TGTGCCACCAGCAGAGAAGGGGGCAATCAGCCCCAGCATTTT
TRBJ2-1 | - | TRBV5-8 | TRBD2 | CASSWTAGGQFF | TGTGCCAGCAGCTGGACGGCGGGAGGGCAGTTCTTC
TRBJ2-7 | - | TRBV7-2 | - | CASSLVPVRSLGNEQYF | TGTGCCAGCAGCTTAGTCCCCGTCAGGTCTCTTGGAAACGAGCAGTACTTC
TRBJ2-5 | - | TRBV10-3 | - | CAISRPDSQETQYF | TGTGCCATCAGTCGCCCGGACAGCCAAGAGACCCAGTACTTC
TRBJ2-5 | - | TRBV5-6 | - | CASSLPGIEETQYF | TGTGCCAGCAGCCTGCCAGGTATAGAAGAGACCCAGTACTTC
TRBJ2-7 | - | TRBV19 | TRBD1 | CASSVSGQGNEQYF | TGTGCCAGTAGTGTCTCGGGACAGGGAAACGAGCAGTACTTC
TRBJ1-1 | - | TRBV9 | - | CASSVVPAGTEAFF | TGTGCCAGCAGCGTAGTCCCCGCAGGCACTGAAGCTTTCTTT
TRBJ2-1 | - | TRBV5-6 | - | CASSLRQGWFF | TGTGCCAGCAGCTTGAGGCAGGGATGGTTCTTC
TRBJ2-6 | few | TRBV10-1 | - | CASSEGSSGANVLTF | TGCGCCAGCAGTGAGGGCAGCTCTGGGGCCAACGTCCTGACTTTC
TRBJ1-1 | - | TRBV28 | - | CASSTIGQLPLNTEAFF | TGTGCCAGCAGTACCATCGGACAGTTACCTTTGAACACTGAAGCTTTCTTT
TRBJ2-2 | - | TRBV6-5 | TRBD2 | CASKRGVTGELFF | TGTGCCAGCAAACGGGGGGTCACCGGGGAGCTGTTTTTT
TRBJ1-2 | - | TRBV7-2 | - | CASSYWTGMAPDGYTF | TGTGCCAGCAGCTACTGGACGGGGATGGCCCCCGATGGCTACACCTTC